The 3 T cell receptor beta chains given below trace back to one sample, sequenced in a study of blood T cell repertoires in COVID-19. The repertoire was sequenced with immunoSEQ multiplex PCR; TCRdb's copy has only in-frame clones and lacks some. Of approximately 100,000 clones detected, around 88% appear once; the ten largest clones hold 3.5%. Sequenced: peripheral blood. The origin of the receptors is a human donor in a cohort sampled during active COVID-19.

This chain links TRBV20-1 with TRBJ2-4, with 15 bases matching TRBD2. The length of the CDR3 is 19 residues. J lost 1 base, V lost 3 bases, and 10 bases had no gene match. Looked up from germline, CDR1 is DFQATT and CDR2 is SNEGSKA (reference sequence). The CDR3 protein is CSASPPGLAGGGAKNIQYF. The CDR3 DNA is TGCAGTGCTAGTCCTCCGGGACTAGCGGGGGGAGGGGCCAAAAACATTCAGTACTTC.

A single count supports this clone. The chain carries TRBV7-9 and TRBJ1-1; D ambiguous. The CDR3 totals 15 residues. From germline, CDR1 is SEHNR and CDR2 FQNEAQ (reference sequence). V shed 2 bases and J shed 3 bases, with 13 bases lying between them. The CDR3 loop reads CASSLTGNGYTEAFF. CDR3 nucleotide sequence: TGTGCCAGCAGCTTAACCGGCAACGGGTACACTGAAGCTTTCTTT.

The chain joins TRBV2 to TRBJ2-3, with D possibly matching TRBD1 (6 bases). V dropped 7 bases and J dropped 0 bases, with 11 bases sitting between them. The germline CDR1 and CDR2 sequences are SNHLY and FYNNEI. The CDR3 has 14 residues. The CDR3 region has the DNA TGTGCCAGCAACAGGGCCCCTAGCACAGATACGCAGTATTTT. It is translated as CASNRAPSTDTQYF.